What follows describes a single T cell receptor beta chain. Its antigen specificity is not known. Base qualities are not recorded, but no much larger clone differs from it by a single base. Library creation used multiplex PCR. Sequencing instrument: Illumina HiSeq 4000. To build TCR beta libraries, CDR3 regions were amplified by Arm-PCR using iRepertoire HTBI primers. Gel purification was performed on PCR products prior to sequencing. Regarding the original processing steps: Across samples, around 58 TRBV and 13 to 15 TRBJ segments were identified and used for gene usage analysis of CDR3 amino acid clonotypes. COPE and FqMerger were used to merge filtered high-quality paired reads into contigs. BLAST was used to align contigs to IMGT TRBV, TRBD and TRBJ reference genes, and CDR3 was defined according to IMGT. Clonotypes above 0.1% frequency were classified as highly expanded clones. Repertoire diversity was measured by Shannon entropy, and V-J evenness by the Gini coefficient. Public clonotypes were defined as clonotypes shared by more than one individual. The public sequencing data were trimmed at Q25 with fastp and processed into clonotypes with MiXCR by TCRdb, which kept only in-frame beta chains. Merged by CDR3 protein, the rows form single entries marked with the most common genes and DNA. In this record, the V and J calls reflect TCRdb's handling and not the investigators' own analysis. A total of 650,000 to 850,000 distinct CDR3 sequences appear in this sample, around 32% of them only once. About two fifths of the sample rests with the top ten.

The sample is drawn from a study of regulatory T cells in long-lasting Graves disease listed by TCRdb under 2021. For the wider study: Persistent Graves' disease was defined as antithyroid drug treatment for over 5 years with persistently positive TSH receptor autoantibodies. Peripheral blood TCR sequencing and RNA sequencing compared persistent Graves' disease patients with newly diagnosed Graves' disease patients. The study took place in China and was registered as a clinical trial. TCR sequencing covered around 13 persistent and about 20 newly diagnosed Graves' disease patients, about 35 samples in total. In the clinical cohort, patients with persistent Graves' disease had used antithyroid drugs for an average of around 10 years. Broad study findings and their caveats: TRBV28, TRBJ1-2 and TRBJ2-5 were preferentially used in persistent disease, while TRBV20-1 and TRBJ2-1 were favored in newly diagnosed disease. The small sample size was acknowledged by the authors as a limitation that may reduce accuracy. A larger number of public clonotypes was shared among persistent patients (fewer than 3,000) than among newly diagnosed patients (roughly 970). Only the TCR beta chain was sequenced and analyzed. Peripheral blood alone was examined, since thyroid tissue, which constituted the primary lesion, could not be accessed. Compared with newly diagnosed patients, persistent Graves' disease patients had lower TCR Shannon entropy and fewer highly expanded clones, which suggests clonal expansion.

V loses 2 bases of germline sequence and J loses 5 bases, and the interval between the two ends is 9 bases. CDR1 and CDR2 are read off the germline V gene as MNHNS and SASEGT. Counted from cysteine to phenylalanine, this CDR3 has 14 amino acids. Only the CDR3 DNA stays, 42 bases, in frame from base 1. What this sample's time point label stands for: persistent/refractory GD, antithyroid drugs over 5 years with positive TRAb. For both TCR sequencing and RNA sequencing, RNA was extracted from PBMCs in TRIzol. Graves' disease was diagnosed according to American Thyroid Association guidelines. Patients were recruited from an endocrinology department in Xi'an, China. Each patient gave 8.5 to 9.5 milliliters of peripheral blood, collected in an EDTA anticoagulant tube. Ficoll Paque Plus density gradient separation was used to isolate PBMCs, and no additional T cell sorting was done. RNA quality was checked with an Agilent 2100 Bioanalyzer and agarose gel, and concentration with a NanoDrop 2000.

Sequenced here: peripheral blood mononuclear cells (PBMCs), sampled when the disease was refractory, from a patient treated with antithyroid drugs. The TCR comes from a female donor with Graves disease. The sequence links TRBV6-1 to TRBJ2-2; no confident D gene assignment can be made. The sequenced DNA is TGTGCCAGCAGTGAAAATTGGGGAACCGGGGAGCTGTTTTTT. It encodes CASSENWGTGELFF.